Listed below are T cell receptor beta chains from one sample, sequenced in a study of blood T cell repertoires in COVID-19. Some clones are missing from TCRdb's copy, which holds only in-frame ones; the method was immunoSEQ multiplex PCR. The sample carries more than 100,000 clones, 84% recorded once. The source material was peripheral blood. The receptors come from a woman under 40 who had recovered from COVID-19. Both conserved end residues are part of each CDR3. The D gene is left open where the match is weak. The size of a clone is reported for some rows only, either as once, few or many, or as a class for expanded clones.

CDR3nt: TGTGCCAGCCGTGAGCGGAATGAGCAGTTCTTC
CDR3aa: CASRERNEQFF
d_gene: NA
v_gene: TRBV27
abundance: NA
j_gene: TRBJ2-1

CDR3nt: TGTGCCAGCAGCCTCGGGGGCTATGGCTACACCTTC
CDR3aa: CASSLGGYGYTF
d_gene: NA
v_gene: TRBV14
abundance: NA
j_gene: TRBJ1-2

CDR3nt: TGTGCCAGCAGCGTAGGCGGGAGTAGCTCCTACAATGAGCAGTTCTTC
CDR3aa: CASSVGGSSSYNEQFF
d_gene: TRBD2
v_gene: TRBV9
abundance: NA
j_gene: TRBJ2-1

CDR3nt: TGCAGCGTTTATAACAGGGGTGGCTACACCTTC
CDR3aa: CSVYNRGGYTF
d_gene: TRBD1
v_gene: TRBV29-1
abundance: few
j_gene: TRBJ1-2

CDR3nt: TGTGCCAGTAGCCTCCAGGGGGATGGCGCAGATACGCAGTATTTT
CDR3aa: CASSLQGDGADTQYF
d_gene: TRBD1
v_gene: TRBV19
abundance: NA
j_gene: TRBJ2-3

CDR3nt: TGTGCCAAAGGGGGAGAAATGAACACTGAAGCTTTCTTT
CDR3aa: CAKGGEMNTEAFF
d_gene: NA
v_gene: TRBV24-1
abundance: NA
j_gene: TRBJ1-1

CDR3nt: TGTGCCAGCAGCCAAGTGGGACAGAAGAACACTGAAGCTTTCTTT
CDR3aa: CASSQVGQKNTEAFF
d_gene: TRBD1
v_gene: TRBV3-1/TRBV3-2
abundance: few
j_gene: TRBJ1-1

CDR3nt: TGTGCCAGCAGTGAAACGGGATACCAGCCCCAGCATTTT
CDR3aa: CASSETGYQPQHF
d_gene: NA
v_gene: TRBV2
abundance: NA
j_gene: TRBJ1-5

CDR3nt: TGTGCCAGCAGTCAGTCAGGGGATAGCAATCAGCCCCAGCATTTT
CDR3aa: CASSQSGDSNQPQHF
d_gene: NA
v_gene: TRBV2
abundance: NA
j_gene: TRBJ1-5

CDR3nt: TGTGCCAGCGGCGGAGCTAGCGGGGAATACAATGAGCAGTTCTTC
CDR3aa: CASGGASGEYNEQFF
d_gene: TRBD2
v_gene: TRBV27
abundance: NA
j_gene: TRBJ2-1

CDR3nt: TGTGCCAGCAGCTTAGGTACCAGCTCTGGAAACACCATATATTTT
CDR3aa: CASSLGTSSGNTIYF
d_gene: NA
v_gene: TRBV7-2
abundance: once
j_gene: TRBJ1-3

CDR3nt: TGTGCCAGCAGCTTTACTGGCACAGATACGCAGTATTTT
CDR3aa: CASSFTGTDTQYF
d_gene: NA
v_gene: TRBV5-4
abundance: NA
j_gene: TRBJ2-3

CDR3nt: TGTGCCAGCAGCCCACTCAGACTAGCGGGGGGGCCTACGACAGATTCGCAGTATTTT
CDR3aa: CASSPLRLAGGPTTDSQYF
d_gene: TRBD2
v_gene: TRBV7-2
abundance: NA
j_gene: TRBJ2-3

CDR3nt: TGTGCCAGCAGGGGGACAGCTTCTAATTACGAGCAGTACTTC
CDR3aa: CASRGTASNYEQYF
d_gene: TRBD1
v_gene: TRBV27
abundance: once
j_gene: TRBJ2-7

CDR3nt: TGTGCCAGTAGTAGTCGTGGTTCGGGGACCCAGTACTTC
CDR3aa: CASSSRGSGTQYF
d_gene: NA
v_gene: TRBV19
abundance: NA
j_gene: TRBJ2-5

CDR3nt: TGTGCCAGCAGCCCCCGGACTAGCGGGAGGGAAAATGAGCAGTTCTTC
CDR3aa: CASSPRTSGRENEQFF
d_gene: TRBD2
v_gene: TRBV3-1/TRBV3-2
abundance: NA
j_gene: TRBJ2-1

CDR3nt: TGTGCCAGCAGCTTAGGAACTGGAGGGGGCTACTCTGGAAACACCATATATTTT
CDR3aa: CASSLGTGGGYSGNTIYF
d_gene: TRBD1
v_gene: TRBV11-2
abundance: NA
j_gene: TRBJ1-3

CDR3nt: TGTGCCAGCAGCTTAGATCTGGGGCTAAATGAAAAACTGTTTTTT
CDR3aa: CASSLDLGLNEKLFF
d_gene: NA
v_gene: TRBV7-6
abundance: NA
j_gene: TRBJ1-4

CDR3nt: TGTGCCAGCAGCTCCGGTAGGGGTCCCTACAATGAGCAGTTCTTC
CDR3aa: CASSSGRGPYNEQFF
d_gene: NA
v_gene: TRBV11-3
abundance: NA
j_gene: TRBJ2-1

CDR3nt: TGCGCCAGCAGCTTGTACCCCCATAGCTCTGGGGCCAACGTCCTGACTTTC
CDR3aa: CASSLYPHSSGANVLTF
d_gene: NA
v_gene: TRBV5-1
abundance: NA
j_gene: TRBJ2-6

CDR3nt: TGTGCCAGCAGCTTAGCAGGCGGAGGGATAACCTATGGCTACACCTTC
CDR3aa: CASSLAGGGITYGYTF
d_gene: NA
v_gene: TRBV7-9
abundance: NA
j_gene: TRBJ1-2

CDR3nt: TGTGCCAGCAAGACCCAGGATCGGGCTTTCTTT
CDR3aa: CASKTQDRAFF
d_gene: NA
v_gene: TRBV2
abundance: NA
j_gene: TRBJ1-1

CDR3nt: TGTGCCAGCAGTGAATCAGGGAACACCGGGGAGCTGTTTTTT
CDR3aa: CASSESGNTGELFF
d_gene: NA
v_gene: TRBV25-1
abundance: NA
j_gene: TRBJ2-2

CDR3nt: TGTGCCAGCAGTGAATTAGGTTCTGGGACAGGGACATATGGCTACACCTTC
CDR3aa: CASSELGSGTGTYGYTF
d_gene: TRBD1
v_gene: TRBV25-1
abundance: NA
j_gene: TRBJ1-2

CDR3nt: TGTGCCAGCAGCTCCCACCGACAGGGCGGAGGCTACACCTTC
CDR3aa: CASSSHRQGGGYTF
d_gene: TRBD1
v_gene: TRBV11-2
abundance: NA
j_gene: TRBJ1-2

CDR3nt: TGTGCCAGCAGTGAATATGGGACAGCTTTCCAAGAGACCCAGTACTTC
CDR3aa: CASSEYGTAFQETQYF
d_gene: TRBD1
v_gene: TRBV25-1
abundance: NA
j_gene: TRBJ2-5

CDR3nt: TGTGCCAGCACTCAGGGCTATGAAGCTTTCTTT
CDR3aa: CASTQGYEAFF
d_gene: NA
v_gene: TRBV2
abundance: NA
j_gene: TRBJ1-1

CDR3nt: TGTGCCAGCAGCCAAGACCTACGGGGGGGATCATCACCCCTCCACTTT
CDR3aa: CASSQDLRGGSSPLHF
d_gene: NA
v_gene: TRBV4-2
abundance: few
j_gene: TRBJ1-6

CDR3nt: TGTGCCACTGTGCAGGGGAGGGCCAACACCGGGGAGCTGTTTTTT
CDR3aa: CATVQGRANTGELFF
d_gene: NA
v_gene: TRBV6-5
abundance: NA
j_gene: TRBJ2-2

CDR3nt: TGCGCCAGCAGCCAAGATATGCCGGAACTACTCACAGATACGCAGTATTTT
CDR3aa: CASSQDMPELLTDTQYF
d_gene: NA
v_gene: TRBV4-1
abundance: NA
j_gene: TRBJ2-3

CDR3nt: TGCAGTGCGAGTGTATTAGCGGGAGAGAGAGATACGCAGTATTTT
CDR3aa: CSASVLAGERDTQYF
d_gene: TRBD2
v_gene: TRBV20-1
abundance: NA
j_gene: TRBJ2-3

CDR3nt: TGTGCCAGCTCACCAGGAGGGCCCACTGAAGCTTTCTTT
CDR3aa: CASSPGGPTEAFF
d_gene: NA
v_gene: TRBV18
abundance: few
j_gene: TRBJ1-1

CDR3nt: TGCGCCAGCAGCGGAAACAGGGGATTCGTCTACAATGAGCAGTTCTTC
CDR3aa: CASSGNRGFVYNEQFF
d_gene: TRBD1
v_gene: TRBV5-1
abundance: NA
j_gene: TRBJ2-1

CDR3nt: TGTGCCAGCAGTCCAGGCCCCGCGAGCGAGCAGTACTTC
CDR3aa: CASSPGPASEQYF
d_gene: NA
v_gene: TRBV12-3/TRBV12-4
abundance: NA
j_gene: TRBJ2-7

CDR3nt: TGTGCCAGCTCACCCGCGACAGGGGGACCCAACACTGAAGCTTTCTTT
CDR3aa: CASSPATGGPNTEAFF
d_gene: TRBD1
v_gene: TRBV18
abundance: NA
j_gene: TRBJ1-1